This T cell receptor beta chain was captured by sequencing in a study of blood T cell repertoires in COVID-19 (dated by TCRdb to about 2020). Regarding the complete study: The collaborator samples originated in the United States, Italy and Spain and spanned the acute and convalescent phases of COVID-19. The prospective study material was composed of cDNA or gDNA derived from T cells, B-cell-depleted T cells, or PBMCs. Subjects who had been exposed to COVID-19, were actively infected with it, or had recovered from it provided the deeply sampled blood TCRbeta repertoires that made up the dataset. The repertoires were released in a freely available public database meant as a resource for research on the immune response to SARS-CoV-2. Samples were obtained from the ongoing ImmuneRACE study (first 160 participants) and from over 1,000 subjects provided by 6 global collaborators. Nearly every sample came with metadata listing a de-identified subject ID, COVID-19 status, age in years and sex. Where available, HLA class I and class II types were obtained from metadata supplied by the sample provider rather than from assay-based typing.

About this clone: Its antigen remains unidentified. No quality values exist for individual bases; no much larger clone is one base distant.

TCRbeta CDR3 regions were amplified from genomic DNA by means of the immunoSEQ Assay, a bias-controlled multiplex PCR. Under the source paper's analysis protocol: Nucleated cell counts per sample were estimated from amplification of reference gene primers within the assay. Sequence reads were collapsed and filtered to measure the absolute abundance of every unique TCRbeta CDR3 rearrangement. Productive Simpson clonality was computed per sample as the square root of Simpson's diversity index over productive rearrangements. As stored in TCRdb, this immuneACCESS dataset retains in-frame rearrangements with V and J assigned. A fraction of the clones does not appear; measured against another copy, unresolved V genes explain less than half of the discrepancy, and the remainder lacks a known reason. From that table come the V and J calls and clone size; the DNA was used to work out D and trimming. The sample profile shows around 100,000 clones; 90% of them were found once. The ten top clones hold around 5.1% of the sample.

V drops 5 bases and J drops 10 bases, leaving 17 bases in between. For CDR1 and CDR2, the germline V gene (reference sequence) lists LNHDA and SQIVND. The CDR3 sequence holds 14 residues, the cysteine and phenylalanine included. Only the CDR3 part of the read is kept: 42 bases, read in frame from the first base. Whole blood was collected in K2EDTA tubes by collaborating institutions according to the institutions' own protocols. For TCRbeta analysis, collaborator samples were shipped as frozen whole blood, as isolated PBMCs, or as DNA extracted from either sample type. General conclusions and limits of the study: The amount of clinical and demographic metadata varied by source and participant and was provided uncurated.

The source material was peripheral blood. The receptor chain draws on TRBV19 and TRBJ1-4, with the identity of the D gene unclear. This receptor was obtained from a man in his forties or fifties with acute or convalescent COVID-19. The CDR3 protein: CASSPTQDAAKLFF. The DNA sequence is TGTGCCAGTAGTCCGACCCAAGATGCGGCAAAACTGTTTTTT.